The clone carrying this T cell receptor (beta chain) was recorded only once. Assay used: immunoSEQ multiplex PCR; TCRdb lists only in-frame clones, some missing. The sample lists 130,000 to 150,000 clones, about four fifths occurring once. The data stem from a study of blood T cell repertoires in COVID-19. Across the study: PBMCs, B-cell-depleted T cells, or T cells were the source of the cDNA or gDNA that made up the material.

V lost 6 bases and J lost 2; bases outside the gene matches: 11. The germline V gene encodes CDR1 SEHNR and CDR2 FQNEAQ (reference sequence). This CDR3 region has 19 residues. Sequenced sample: peripheral blood. This TCR was sampled from a man in his 70s who had recovered from COVID-19. The chain joins TRBV7-9 to TRBJ2-1, with 15 bases fitting TRBD2. In DNA form, the CDR3 reads TGTGCCAGCAGGCCCGGGACTAGCGGGAGGCAATCAACCTACAATGAGCAGTTCTTC. Translating gives CASRPGTSGRQSTYNEQFF.